This T cell receptor beta chain was observed in a study of CD8+CD57+ T cells in acquired aplastic anemia. Patients picked for sequencing had shown CD8+CD57+ cell expansion detected by flow cytometry. Everyone among the patients had severe acquired aplastic anemia. Patients were therapy-naive when their blood was sampled. Details on this clonotype: Its antigen is undetermined.

Findings and caveats of the study: Found in both controls and patients were twenty-nine CD8+ CDR3 sequences.

Researchers used genomic DNA as the template to profile TCR beta VDJ and CDR3. TCRdb re-called the reads with MiXCR, one entry per CDR3 protein. The data hold around 290,000 distinct CDR3 sequences, with under 60% observed a single time. This TCR was recovered from a human donor with aplastic anemia. The specimen was sorted CD4+, CD8+, or CD8+CD57+ T cells (not recorded which) from PBMCs.

CDR3 sequence: CASSGTGTYNGYTF. CDR3 bases: TGTGCCAGCAGTGGAACCGGGACCTACAATGGCTACACCTTC. This rearrangement joins TRBV7-6 to TRBJ1-2; a weak D match, TRBD1 (5 bases). Germline V gene data show CDR1 as SGHVS and CDR2 as FNYEAQ. The CDR3 is made up of 14 amino acids. Deletions cut 6 bases from V and 6 bases from J, with 17 bases between.